Each of the 25 T cell receptor beta chains below was sequenced from the same sample in a study of cytomegalovirus exposure and HLA in healthy donors. With 60 Vbeta and 13 Jbeta primers, the PCR was carried out. Some clones are missing from TCRdb's copy, which holds only in-frame ones; the method was immunoSEQ multiplex PCR. The table shows 150,000 or so clones, with roughly four fifths occurring only once. Sequenced: PBMCs. The receptors originated from a man in his forties or fifties in good health and CMV-seronegative.

The chain uses TRBV7-9 and TRBJ2-1; 9 bases are a match to TRBD1. Germline V CDR1 and CDR2: SEHNR, FQNEAQ (reference sequence). The CDR3 contains 16 residues. J lost 5 bases, V lost 3 bases, and 8 bases had no gene match. Here the CDR3 reads CASSFTGGPMDNEQFF. For the CDR3, the DNA is TGTGCCAGCAGCTTTACAGGGGGCCCTATGGACAATGAGCAGTTCTTC.

V gene TRBV4-2 combines with J gene TRBJ1-5; D remains unclear. V was clipped by 0 bases and J by 2 bases, with 8 bases between them. The germline V gene has CDR1 LGHNA and CDR2 YNFKEQ. The CDR3 totals 15 residues. The CDR3 sequence is CASSQEERGNQPQHF. CDR3 DNA: TGTGCCAGCAGCCAAGAGGAGCGGGGCAATCAGCCCCAGCATTTT.

The chain carries TRBV7-8 and TRBJ1-5, with 9 positions matching TRBD1. CDR1 and CDR2 from the germline V gene are SGHVS and FQNEAQ. The CDR3 has 15 residues. With 5 bases clipped from V and 2 bases from J, the junction kept 4 bases outside the gene matches. The CDR3 region has the DNA TGTGCCAGCAGCAGGACAGGGGACGGCAATCAGCCCCAGCATTTT. Residues: CASSRTGDGNQPQHF.

This chain links TRBV7-8 with TRBJ2-5, with a possible D match to TRBD1 (5 bases). The V and J ends lost 5 bases and 0 bases respectively, with 7 bases between them. From germline, CDR1 is SGHVS and CDR2 FQNEAQ. The CDR3 spans 13 residues. The CDR3 DNA sequence: TGTGCCAGCAGCACCAGGGACCAAGAGACCCAGTACTTC. This encodes CASSTRDQETQYF.

CDR3 amino acids: CASSVGPREDTIYF. The CDR3 DNA sequence: TGTGCCAGCAGCGTAGGTCCTCGAGAAGACACCATATATTTT. The gene calls are TRBV9 and TRBJ1-3; no firm D call. This CDR3 region has 14 residues. Germline V CDR1 and CDR2: SGDLS, YYNGEE. V lost 0 bases and J 8 bases, leaving 12 bases between the germline ends.

The chain couples TRBV27 to TRBJ2-7; TRBD1 agrees at 7 bases. Trimming took 4 bases from V and 2 from J; bases not matched to a gene: 5. CDR3 length: 14 amino acids. Per germline, CDR1 MNHEY and CDR2 SMNVEV (reference sequence). The CDR3 loop is CASSSDRRTYEQYF. The CDR3 nucleotides read TGTGCCAGCAGTTCGGACAGGCGAACCTACGAGCAGTACTTC.

V gene TRBV5-1 combines with J gene TRBJ2-1; TRBD1 agrees at 7 bases. Germline V gene lookup returns CDR1 SGHRS and CDR2 YFSETQ. V shed 2 bases, J shed 16 bases, and the junction held 6 bases outside the gene matches. The CDR3 sequence is 11 residues long. The CDR3, as DNA: TGCGCCAGCAGCTTCGACAGGGTTCAATTCTTC. Amino acid sequence: CASSFDRVQFF.

The chain has TRBV27 and TRBJ2-2; TRBD1 aligns across 10 bases. CDR3 size: 15 residues. The germline V gene encodes CDR1 MNHEY and CDR2 SMNVEV (reference sequence). V lost 3 bases, J lost 5 bases, and 3 bases stayed unmatched. CDR3: CASSFWTGGTGELFF. In nucleotides, the CDR3 is TGTGCCAGCAGTTTTTGGACAGGGGGGACCGGGGAGCTGTTTTTT.

This chain uses TRBV28 with TRBJ2-1; D unclear. CDR1 and CDR2 from the germline V gene are MDHEN and SYDVKM. CDR3 length equals 11 residues. The V gene lost 3 bases and the J gene lost 15 bases, with 12 bases spanning the gap. DNA for the CDR3: TGTGCCAGCAGTTTGGGTAGCCGGGTGTTCTTC. Amino acid sequence: CASSLGSRVFF.

The DNA for the CDR3 is TGTGCCATCATGGGCTCTCAAAACATTCAGTACTTC. Residues: CAIMGSQNIQYF. This rearrangement joins TRBV10-3 to TRBJ2-4; D gene unclear. CDR1 and CDR2 (germline): ENHRY, SYGVKD. The CDR3 consists of 12 residues. The V gene lost 7 bases and the J gene lost 5 bases, with 9 bases spanning the gap.

The CDR3, as DNA: TGTGCCAGCAGCTTAGTAGGGACTAGCGGAGTCTACGAGCAGTACGTC. This codes for CASSLVGTSGVYEQYV. The J gene is TRBJ2-7, the V gene TRBV7-2, with 11 bases lining up with TRBD2. The CDR3 length is 16 residues. The germline gives CDR1 SGHTA, CDR2 FQGNSA. Trimming at V came to 1 base and at J to 3 bases, leaving 5 bases not matched to a gene.

This chain connects TRBV5-4 to TRBJ1-4; D unclear. Trimming left V 0 bases short and J 3 bases short, with 9 bases between. The CDR3 covers 15 residues. Germline CDR1 SGHNT, CDR2 YYREEE (reference sequence). In nucleotides, the CDR3 is TGTGCCAGCAGCTTGGGAGCAGAGGCTAATGAAAAACTGTTTTTT. It is translated as CASSLGAEANEKLFF. The full variable domain, rest sourced from reference TRBV5-4 and TRBJ1-4, is ETGVTQSPTHLIKTRGQQVTLRCSSQSGHNTVSWYQQALGQGPQFIFQYYREEENGRGNFPPRFSGLQFPNYSSELNVNALELDDSALYLCASSLGAEANEKLFFGSGTQLSVL.

For this clone: One junction end does not reproduce the germline sequence, and a read error may be involved. The chain combines TRBV7-2 with TRBJ1-1, with 12 bases fitting TRBD1. CDR1 is SGHTA, CDR2 FQGNSA, per germline. This CDR3 region has 17 residues. CDR3 loop: CASSLRDRGLGNPEAFF. The DNA of the CDR3 is TGTGCCAGCAGCTTACGGGACAGGGGGCTGGGGAACCCTGAAGCTTTCTTT. The variable domain in full, with the rest retrieved from reference TRBV7-2 and TRBJ1-1, is GAGVSQSPSNKVTEKGKDVELRCDPISGHTALYWYRQSLGQGLEFLIYFQGNSAPDKSGLPSDRFSAERTGGSVSTLTIQRTQQEDSAVYLCASSLRDRGLGNPEAFFGQGTRLTVV.

The chain employs TRBV9 and TRBJ2-7, with D perhaps matching TRBD2 (6 bases). V lost 4 bases to trimming and J lost 3 bases, with 17 bases between them. The CDR3 runs 15 residues. CDR1 is SGDLS and CDR2 is YYNGEE in the germline V gene. CDR3 in DNA: TGTGCCAGCAGCTCCCGGGGTAGCGGCAGCTACGAGCAGTACTTC. Translation: CASSSRGSGSYEQYF.

Comment on this clone: The junction departs from germline at one end; a sequencing error may be responsible. The chain has TRBV6-6 and TRBJ2-7, with 8 bases lining up with TRBD1. The germline gives CDR1 MNHNY, CDR2 SVGAGI (reference sequence). CDR3 length: 15 residues. The CDR3, as DNA: TGTGCCAGCAGTTATAAACAGGGGGACTCCAACGAGCAGTACTTC. It yields the protein CASSYKQGDSNEQYF.

The gene calls are TRBV27 and TRBJ2-1; 9 nucleotides agree with TRBD2. The trim removed 2 bases at V and 4 bases at J, leaving 3 bases unmatched. Per germline, CDR1 MNHEY and CDR2 SMNVEV (reference sequence). This CDR3 is built from 15 residues. The DNA for the CDR3 is TGTGCCAGCAGTTTACGGCTAGCGGGATACAATGAGCAGTTCTTC. Its protein is CASSLRLAGYNEQFF.

The rearrangement links TRBV7-8 to TRBJ2-7, with 7 bases lining up with TRBD2. Germline CDR1 and CDR2: SGHVS and FQNEAQ. V lost 3 bases and J lost 9; bases outside the gene matches: 14. This CDR3 contains 15 residues. The CDR3: CASSLRGRTETGQYV. The CDR3 DNA follows: TGTGCCAGCAGCTTGCGGGGGAGAACGGAGACGGGGCAGTACGTC.

The V call is TRBV7-2, the J call TRBJ2-7; TRBD2 agrees at 14 bases. CDR3 length: 15 amino acids. Germline V gene data show CDR1 as SGHTA and CDR2 as FQGNSA. Germline trimming cut 3 bases from V and 3 bases from J; bases unmatched to any gene: 1. This CDR3 is CASSFGTSGSYEQYV. CDR3 in DNA: TGTGCCAGCAGCTTTGGGACTAGCGGGAGCTACGAGCAGTACGTC.

This chain links TRBV5-1 with TRBJ2-3, with TRBD2 identical over 7 bases. The germline CDR1 and CDR2 sequences are SGHRS and YFSETQ. Trimming at V came to 0 bases and at J to 5 bases, leaving 6 bases not matched to a gene. CDR3 size: 15 residues. CDR3 coding DNA: TGCGCCAGCAGCTTGGGCGGGAGAAAGGAAGATACGCAGTATTTT. Amino acids: CASSLGGRKEDTQYF.

J is TRBJ2-7 and V is TRBV27, with D possibly being TRBD1 (7 bases). Germline CDR1 MNHEY, CDR2 SMNVEV (reference sequence). V lost 5 bases and J lost 4, with 15 bases in between. The CDR3 contains 14 residues. The CDR3 nucleotides read TGTGCCAGCAGTCGACAGGGAGGCCGATACGAGCAGTACTTC. Its translation is CASSRQGGRYEQYF.

This clone was counted a single time. J is TRBJ1-2 and V is TRBV6-5; no reliable D call. Trimming cost V 2 bases and J 4 bases, with 11 bases left between them. Germline-derived CDR1 and CDR2 are MNHEY and SVGAGI. The CDR3 runs 14 residues. This CDR3 reads CASSYGQESYGYTF. In DNA, the CDR3 is TGTGCCAGCAGTTACGGGCAGGAAAGCTATGGCTACACCTTC.

This clone occurred a few times. This sequence joins TRBV4-1 and TRBJ1-4; TRBD1 matches 9 bases. The CDR3 covers 17 residues. V was clipped by 0 bases and J by 14 bases; unmatched bases: 16. The V gene's germline CDR1 is MGHRA and CDR2 YSYEKL. Here the CDR3 DNA reads TGCGCCAGCAGCCAAGATCGGATCGGGACAGGGTTTGATTTGCTGTTTTTT. Its protein product is CASSQDRIGTGFDLLFF.

This chain uses TRBV14 with TRBJ1-1; a weak D match, TRBD1 (6 bases). The V gene lost 4 bases and the J gene lost 1 base, with 16 bases spanning the gap. Looked up from germline, CDR1 is SGHDN and CDR2 is FVKESK. There are 16 residues in the CDR3. CDR3 nucleotides: TGTGCCAGCAGCCCAAGGCGGGGGGCGCGGAACACTGAAGCTTTCTTT. Protein sequence: CASSPRRGARNTEAFF.

The chain has TRBV2 and TRBJ2-6; unclear D gene. Germline V lookup: CDR1 SNHLY, CDR2 FYNNEI. V dropped 6 bases and J dropped 6 bases, with 9 bases sitting between them. This CDR3 is 13 amino acids long. CDR3 region: CASSSGEANVLTF. CDR3 coding DNA: TGTGCCAGCAGCTCAGGTGAGGCCAACGTCCTGACTTTC.

The chain recombines TRBV2 with TRBJ1-5; TRBD1 matches at 8 bases. The length of the CDR3 is 16 residues. V shed 6 bases and J 4 bases; nucleotides not matched to a gene: 11. Looked up from germline, CDR1 is SNHLY and CDR2 is FYNNEI. The CDR3 DNA sequence: TGTGCCAGCAGAGACAGTCAGGGGGCACATAATCAGCCCCAGCATTTT. It encodes CASRDSQGAHNQPQHF.